A single T cell receptor (beta chain) is shown here with its context. The antigen is not known. Execution of the assay was at deep level. The repertoire was sequenced with immunoSEQ multiplex PCR; TCRdb's copy has only in-frame clones and lacks some. The table lists approximately 2.4 million clones, nearly 97% of them singletons. Germline assignment: CDR1 SGHTA and CDR2 FQGNSA. Trimming took 4 bases from V and 5 from J, leaving 12 bases between them. This CDR3 has 13 amino acids. The sample comes from a study of shared clonotypes between healthy human individuals. General study points: Unshared clonotypes carried lower generation probabilities than those common to all four donors.

Sequencing was carried out using naive CD4+ T cells sorted from blood. This sample's subset: CD45RA+ positively selected. This TCR was recovered from a man aged 18-30 years in good health. The rearrangement links TRBV7-2 to TRBJ2-7; D unclear. The CDR3 is CASSSRRSHEQYF. CDR3 in DNA: TGTGCCAGCAGCTCCCGCAGGAGCCACGAGCAGTACTTC.